A selection of T cell receptor beta chains follows, all from one sample in a study of immune heterogeneity within non-small cell lung tumors. MiXCR was run by TCRdb on the multiplex PCR reads, yielding one entry per CDR3 protein. The sample carries about 3,300 distinct CDR3 sequences, 25% to 30% recorded once. The sequenced sample was lung tumor tissue. These receptors originate from a man aged 55 to 70 with non-small cell lung cancer. The CDR3 runs from the conserved cysteine through the conserved F or W. The D gene is left open where the match is weak. Part of the rows lack a size; the others show once, few, many or a class for expanded clones.

V gene	clone size	J gene	D gene	CDR3 DNA	CDR3 protein
TRBV15	few	TRBJ2-7	TRBD1	TGTGCCACCAGCAGAGCCAGGACAGGAGGCTACGAGCAGTACTTC	CATSRARTGGYEQYF
TRBV10-3	medium-sized	TRBJ1-3	-	TGTGCCATCAGTGAGTTGACAGGCTCTGGAAACACCATATATTTT	CAISELTGSGNTIYF
TRBV6-5	-	TRBJ1-2	-	TGTGCCAGCAGTTCCCGGGACGCGATGGGTGGCTACACCTTC	CASSSRDAMGGYTF
TRBV4-1	few	TRBJ1-1	TRBD1	TGCGCCAGCAGCCGACAGGGATTGAACACTGAAGCTTTCTTT	CASSRQGLNTEAFF
TRBV24-1	-	TRBJ2-5	TRBD2	TGTGCCACCAGTGATAGTAGCGGGAGCGGGGTAGAGACCCAGTACTTC	CATSDSSGSGVETQYF
TRBV5-8	-	TRBJ1-1	TRBD1	TGTGCCAGCAGCTTGGGGGACAGGGGAAACACTGAAGCTTTCTTT	CASSLGDRGNTEAFF
TRBV28	few	TRBJ2-1	TRBD2	TGTGCCAGCAGTCTAGGTGCGGGAGGGTACTACAATGAGCAGTTCTTC	CASSLGAGGYYNEQFF
TRBV5-1	-	TRBJ1-6	-	TGCGCCAGGAGCTTGAGTGGGACGGGGGTTAATTCACCCCTCCACTTT	CARSLSGTGVNSPLHF
TRBV4-2	-	TRBJ2-2	TRBD2	TGTGCCAGCAGCCAAGATAGACTAGCGGGGGATACAAACACCGGGGAGCTGTTTTTT	CASSQDRLAGDTNTGELFF
TRBV12-3/TRBV12-4	-	TRBJ2-2	TRBD2	TGTGCCAGCACCGGGACTAGCACCGGGGAGCTGTTTTTT	CASTGTSTGELFF
TRBV20-1	medium-sized	TRBJ1-5	-	TGCAGTGTCGGAGGGAAGGGCAATCAGCCCCAGCATTTT	CSVGGKGNQPQHF
TRBV6-1	-	TRBJ1-5	TRBD1	TGTGTCAGCAGCCCTACAAAGGGGACAGGGCTCCAGCCCCAGCATTTT	CVSSPTKGTGLQPQHF
TRBV20-1	few	TRBJ1-2	-	TGCAGTGCTATTCGGACGGCGGCTAGCTACACCTTC	CSAIRTAASYTF
TRBV29-1	few	TRBJ2-7	-	TGCTCCGTCTGTGCAGGGGTTTCCTACGAGCAGTACTTC	CSVCAGVSYEQYF
TRBV28	once	TRBJ2-7	-	TGTGCCAGCATTTTTTACCCGGACCTCCTGGACTTCTACGAGCAGTACTTC	CASIFYPDLLDFYEQYF
TRBV12-3/TRBV12-4	-	TRBJ1-6	-	TGTGCCAGCAGAGAGGGACGGGCTAATTCACCCCTCCACTTT	CASREGRANSPLHF
TRBV6-1	few	TRBJ2-1	-	TGTGCCAGCCGGCCGGGATTTAGCTCCTACAATGAGCAGTTCTTC	CASRPGFSSYNEQFF
TRBV6-1	-	TRBJ1-1	-	TGTGCCAGCGCAGAACTACAGGGTGGAATTTTAATTGGTACTGAAGCTTTCTTT	CASAELQGGILIGTEAFF
TRBV18	few	TRBJ2-3	-	TGTGCCAGCTCACCATCCACAGGGAGCACAGATACGCAGTATTTT	CASSPSTGSTDTQYF
TRBV20-1	-	TRBJ2-5	TRBD1	TGCAGTGCTAGAACAGGGGGTGGTGAGACCCAGTACTTC	CSARTGGGETQYF
TRBV5-1	medium-sized	TRBJ2-1	TRBD2	TGCGCCAGCAGCCGCCGACTAGCGGGAGGGAACAATGAGCAGTTCTTC	CASSRRLAGGNNEQFF
TRBV9	-	TRBJ1-1	-	TGTGCCAGCAGCGTAGGGGGTAGGGCCCTAATGGGATCTGAAGCTTTCTTT	CASSVGGRALMGSEAFF
TRBV20-1	-	TRBJ2-5	-	TGCAGTGGTGGCTACCAAGAGACCCAGTACTTC	CSGGYQETQYF
TRBV6-2/TRBV6-3	-	TRBJ2-2	-	TGTGCCAGCGTCGGGGGCGCCGGGGAGCTGTTTTTT	CASVGGAGELFF
TRBV7-3	-	TRBJ2-2	-	TGTGCCAGAAGCTACGCGGGGGCAACCGGGGAGCTGTTTTTT	CARSYAGATGELFF
TRBV29-1	-	TRBJ2-1	-	TGCAGCGTTGAACAGTCCTACAATGAGCAGTTCTTC	CSVEQSYNEQFF
TRBV15	-	TRBJ2-1	-	TGTGCCACCAGCAGAGTGTTCGACGGATACAATGAGCAGTTCTTC	CATSRVFDGYNEQFF
TRBV12-3/TRBV12-4	medium-sized	TRBJ2-3	-	TGTGCCAGCAGCCCCGAGGGCTCAAGCACAGATACGCAGTATTTT	CASSPEGSSTDTQYF
TRBV5-1	medium-sized	TRBJ1-4	-	TGCGCCAGCAGCCGATCCCCAGGTCTAGGGAATGAAAAACTGTTTTTT	CASSRSPGLGNEKLFF
TRBV20-1	medium-sized	TRBJ2-7	-	TGCAGTGCTATTCAAGCGGGTAGGGCTTCCTACGAGCAGTACTTC	CSAIQAGRASYEQYF
TRBV7-7	few	TRBJ2-2	-	TGTGCTAGCAGCCGAGAGGCCGTCAGGGTGAACACCGGGGAGCTGTTTTTT	CASSREAVRVNTGELFF
TRBV5-1	medium-sized	TRBJ2-7	-	TGCGCCAGCAGCCTAGCGTCGGAGTGGAGTATCACCTACGAGCAGTACTTC	CASSLASEWSITYEQYF
TRBV20-1	medium-sized	TRBJ1-2	-	TGCAGTGCTATTCGGACGGCGGCTGGCTACACCTTC	CSAIRTAAGYTF
TRBV15	-	TRBJ2-7	TRBD1	TGTGTCACCAGCAGAGCCAGGACAGGAGGCTACGAGCAGTACTTC	CVTSRARTGGYEQYF
TRBV6-5	medium-sized	TRBJ1-3	-	TGTGCCAGCAGTTACACCCCGGGACAAGGGAGTAACACCATATATTTT	CASSYTPGQGSNTIYF
TRBV14	-	TRBJ1-4	-	TGTGCCAGCAGCCTCAGGGGTATCAACGAAAAACTGTTTTTT	CASSLRGINEKLFF
TRBV7-3	-	TRBJ2-1	TRBD2	TGTGCCAGCAGCCCAATAGCGGGAGTGGGCAATGAGCAGTTCTTC	CASSPIAGVGNEQFF
TRBV20-1	large	TRBJ2-7	TRBD2	TGCAGTGTCTCGGAACTAGCGGGAGTGAGCCCCTACGAGCAGTACTTC	CSVSELAGVSPYEQYF
TRBV19	medium-sized	TRBJ2-1	-	TGTGCCAGTAGAAGGGACAATGAGCAGTTCTTC	CASRRDNEQFF
TRBV18	medium-sized	TRBJ2-7	-	TGTGCCAGCTCACCACCGAGTGGGTTGGAGCAGTACTTC	CASSPPSGLEQYF
TRBV7-2	-	TRBJ2-5	TRBD1	TGTGCCAGCAGCCTATGGACAGGGGGTGGTGAGACCCAGTACTTC	CASSLWTGGGETQYF
TRBV20-1	few	TRBJ1-5	TRBD1	TGCAGTGCAGCACAGGGGAGCAATCAGCCCCAGCATTTT	CSAAQGSNQPQHF
TRBV11-2	few	TRBJ2-7	TRBD2	TGTGCCACCCGCGGGGGGTTCTCCTACGAGCAGTACTTC	CATRGGFSYEQYF
TRBV28	large	TRBJ2-1	-	TGTGCCAGCAGTTCCGAAGACATCTCCTACAATGAGCAGTTCTTC	CASSSEDISYNEQFF
TRBV20-1	medium-sized	TRBJ1-1	-	TGCAGTGCTAGCCACAGGGAGGTGGGCACTGAAGCTTTCTTT	CSASHREVGTEAFF
TRBV11-2	-	TRBJ2-3	-	TGTGCCAGCAGCCAAAGAGGAGATAGCACAGATACGCAGTATTTT	CASSQRGDSTDTQYF
TRBV28	-	TRBJ2-1	TRBD1	TGTGCCAGCACTCAGGGGACAGGGTTCTACAATGAGCAGTTCTTC	CASTQGTGFYNEQFF
TRBV27	-	TRBJ1-5	TRBD1	TGTGCCAGCAGTTTGGGGACAGCGATGGGGTTGCCCCAGCATTTT	CASSLGTAMGLPQHF
TRBV27	medium-sized	TRBJ2-1	TRBD2	TGTGCCAGCAGTTTATCGAGCGGGAGGGCCAGTGAGCAGTTCTTC	CASSLSSGRASEQFF
TRBV5-1	medium-sized	TRBJ2-3	-	TGCGCCAGCAGCTTAAGCGGTAGCGCCACAGATACGCAGTATTTT	CASSLSGSATDTQYF
TRBV28	medium-sized	TRBJ1-6	-	TGTGCCAGCGTTGAAAGCTCCTATAATTCACCCCTCCACTTT	CASVESSYNSPLHF
TRBV10-3	-	TRBJ2-3	-	TGTGCCATCAGTGACCCCGCCAGGGTCCAGACAGATACGCAGTATTTT	CAISDPARVQTDTQYF
TRBV11-3	-	TRBJ2-2	TRBD1	TGTGCCAGCAGCTTTGGGACAGGGGTTGGCGGGGAGCTGTTTTTT	CASSFGTGVGGELFF
TRBV5-4	-	TRBJ1-3	-	TGTGCCAGCAGCTTAAGCGGGACTGGAAACACCATATATTTT	CASSLSGTGNTIYF
TRBV7-9	medium-sized	TRBJ2-7	TRBD1	TGTGCCAGCAGTCCCGGACAGGGTGTCGACGAGCAGTACTTC	CASSPGQGVDEQYF
TRBV30	large	TRBJ2-7	-	TGTGCCTGGGGCGCAGGGGACGAGCAGTACTTC	CAWGAGDEQYF
TRBV20-1	large	TRBJ2-7	TRBD1	TGCAGTGCTGAAAATGGGATGAGACAGGGCTCTTCCTACGAGCAGTACTTC	CSAENGMRQGSSYEQYF